This entry features one TCR beta chain sequence. This sample is part of a study of human T cells and chemical hapten exposure. The CDR3 is 18 amino acids. Germline V lookup: CDR1 LGHNA, CDR2 YNFKEQ. The J segment lost 0 bases and the V segment lost 2 bases, leaving 5 bases of the junction unmatched. Whole blood that had not been fractionated was the source of extracted total RNA. The library labeled individual cDNA molecules by adding unique molecular identifiers to them. TCRdb re-derived calls from the reads in MiXCR, one entry per CDR3 protein. This table has 95,000 to 150,000 distinct CDR3 sequences, around 9% appearing once.

This TCR came from a human donor in good health. Some clones in this sample may be carry-over from other donors' samples. The rearrangement links TRBV4-2 to TRBJ2-1, with 12 bases aligning to TRBD2. Sequencing was carried out using whole blood. This CDR3 is CASSQHGLAGSSYNEQFF. The DNA of the CDR3 is TGTGCCAGCAGCCAACACGGACTAGCGGGGAGCTCCTACAATGAGCAGTTCTTC.